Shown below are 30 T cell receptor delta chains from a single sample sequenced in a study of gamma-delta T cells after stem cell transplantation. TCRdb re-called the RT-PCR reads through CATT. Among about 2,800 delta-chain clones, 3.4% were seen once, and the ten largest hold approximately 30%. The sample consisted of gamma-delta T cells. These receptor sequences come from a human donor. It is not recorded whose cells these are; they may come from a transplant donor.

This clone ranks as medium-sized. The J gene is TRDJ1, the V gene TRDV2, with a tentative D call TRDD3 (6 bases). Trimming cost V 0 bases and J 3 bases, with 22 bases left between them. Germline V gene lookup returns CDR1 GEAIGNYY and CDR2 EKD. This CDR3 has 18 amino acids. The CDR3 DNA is TGTGCCTGTGACACCCTTAGTGGGGGCCCCGGGAGGGCCGATAAACTCATCTTT. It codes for CACDTLSGGPGRADKLIF.

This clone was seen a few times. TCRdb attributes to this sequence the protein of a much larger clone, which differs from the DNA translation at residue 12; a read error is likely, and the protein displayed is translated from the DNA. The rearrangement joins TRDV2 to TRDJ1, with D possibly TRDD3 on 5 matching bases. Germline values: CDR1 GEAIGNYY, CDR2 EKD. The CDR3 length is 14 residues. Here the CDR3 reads CACDTVGVNDKPIF. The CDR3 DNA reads TGTGCCTGTGACACCGTTGGGGTCAACGATAAACCCATCTTT.

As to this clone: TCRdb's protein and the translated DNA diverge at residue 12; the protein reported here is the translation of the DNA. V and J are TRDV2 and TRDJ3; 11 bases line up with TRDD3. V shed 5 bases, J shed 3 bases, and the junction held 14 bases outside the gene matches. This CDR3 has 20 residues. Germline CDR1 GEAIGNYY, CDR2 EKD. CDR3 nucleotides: TGTGCCTGTGGCACGGGTACTGGGGGATATGCCATCTGGGACACCCGACAGATGTTTTTC. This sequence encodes CACGTGTGGYAIWDTRQMFF.

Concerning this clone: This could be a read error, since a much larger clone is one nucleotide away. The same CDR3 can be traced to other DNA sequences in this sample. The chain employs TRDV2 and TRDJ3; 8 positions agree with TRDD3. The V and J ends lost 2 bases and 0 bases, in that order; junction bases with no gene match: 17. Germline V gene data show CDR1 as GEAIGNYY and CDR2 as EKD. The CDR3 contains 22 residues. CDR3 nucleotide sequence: TGTGCCTGTGACAACGCCGGAGGTACTGGGGGCCTAAGCTCCTGGGACACCCGACAGATGTTTTTC. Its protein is CACDNAGGTGGLSSWDTRQMFF.

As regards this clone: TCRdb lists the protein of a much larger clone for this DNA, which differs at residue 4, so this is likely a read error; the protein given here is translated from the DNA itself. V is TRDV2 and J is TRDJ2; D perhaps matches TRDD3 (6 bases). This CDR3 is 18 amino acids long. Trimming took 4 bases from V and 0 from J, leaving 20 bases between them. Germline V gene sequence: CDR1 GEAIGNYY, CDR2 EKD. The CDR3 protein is CACETVGGGLALTAQLFF. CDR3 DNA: TGTGCCTGTGAAACTGTTGGTGGGGGCCTAGCTTTGACAGCACAACTCTTCTTT.

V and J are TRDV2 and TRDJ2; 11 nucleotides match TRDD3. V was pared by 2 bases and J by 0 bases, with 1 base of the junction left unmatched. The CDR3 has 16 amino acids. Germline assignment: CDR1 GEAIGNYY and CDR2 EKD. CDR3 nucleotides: TGTGCCTGTGACATACTGGGGGATACTTTGACAGCACAACTCTTCTTT. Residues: CACDILGDTLTAQLFF.

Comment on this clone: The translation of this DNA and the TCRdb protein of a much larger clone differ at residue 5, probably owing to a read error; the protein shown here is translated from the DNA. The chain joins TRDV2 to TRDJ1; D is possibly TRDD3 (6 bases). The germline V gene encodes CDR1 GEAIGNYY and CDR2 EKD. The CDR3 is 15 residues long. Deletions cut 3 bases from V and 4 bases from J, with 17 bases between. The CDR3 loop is CACDAVGGPRDKLIF. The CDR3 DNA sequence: TGTGCCTGTGACGCCGTTGGGGGTCCACGCGATAAACTCATCTTT.

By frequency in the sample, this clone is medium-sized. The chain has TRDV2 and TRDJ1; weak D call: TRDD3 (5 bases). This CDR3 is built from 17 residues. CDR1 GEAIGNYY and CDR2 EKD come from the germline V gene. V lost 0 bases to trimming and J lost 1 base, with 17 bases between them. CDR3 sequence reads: CACDTLRGLEGTDKLIF. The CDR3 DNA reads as TGTGCCTGTGACACCCTCCGGGGGCTCGAGGGCACCGATAAACTCATCTTT.

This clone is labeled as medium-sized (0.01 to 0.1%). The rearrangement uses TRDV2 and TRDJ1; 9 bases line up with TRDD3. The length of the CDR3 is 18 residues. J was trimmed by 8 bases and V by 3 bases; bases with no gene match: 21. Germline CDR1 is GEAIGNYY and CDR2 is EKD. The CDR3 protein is CACDAIVGDTAGLKKLIF. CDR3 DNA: TGTGCCTGTGACGCCATTGTAGGGGATACGGCAGGGTTGAAAAAACTCATCTTT.

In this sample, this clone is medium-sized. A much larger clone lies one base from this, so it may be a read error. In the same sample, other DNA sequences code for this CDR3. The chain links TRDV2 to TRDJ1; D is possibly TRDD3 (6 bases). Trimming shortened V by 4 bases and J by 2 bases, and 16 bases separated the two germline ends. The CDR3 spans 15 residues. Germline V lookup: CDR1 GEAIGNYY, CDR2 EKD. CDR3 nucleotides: TGTGCCTGTGAACCCCTCAGTGGGGATACCGATAAACTCATCTTT. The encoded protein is CACEPLSGDTDKLIF.

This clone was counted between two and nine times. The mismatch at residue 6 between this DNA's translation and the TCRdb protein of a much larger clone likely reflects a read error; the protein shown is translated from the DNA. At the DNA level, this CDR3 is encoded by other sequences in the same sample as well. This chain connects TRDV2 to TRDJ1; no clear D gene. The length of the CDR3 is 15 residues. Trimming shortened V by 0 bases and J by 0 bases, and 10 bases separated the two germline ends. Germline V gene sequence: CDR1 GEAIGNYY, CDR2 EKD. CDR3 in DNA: TGTGCCTGTGACACCCCCGAGCCATACACCGATAAACTCATCTTT. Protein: CACDTPEPYTDKLIF.

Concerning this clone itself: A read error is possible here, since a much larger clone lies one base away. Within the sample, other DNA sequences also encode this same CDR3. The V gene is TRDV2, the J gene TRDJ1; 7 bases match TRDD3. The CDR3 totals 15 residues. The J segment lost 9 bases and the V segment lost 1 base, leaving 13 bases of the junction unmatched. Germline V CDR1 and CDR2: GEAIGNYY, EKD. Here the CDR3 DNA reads TGTGCCTGTGACACGCTCAACGGGGGATCGGATGAACTCATCTTT. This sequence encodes CACDTLNGGSDELIF.

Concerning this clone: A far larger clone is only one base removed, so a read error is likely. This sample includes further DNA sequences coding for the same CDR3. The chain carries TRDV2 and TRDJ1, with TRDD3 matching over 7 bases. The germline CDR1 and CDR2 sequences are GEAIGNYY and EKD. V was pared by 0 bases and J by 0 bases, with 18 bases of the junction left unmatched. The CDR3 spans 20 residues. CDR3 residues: CACDTVGTGGSRFNTDKLIF. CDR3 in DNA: TGTGCCTGTGACACCGTCGGAACCGGGGGATCTAGATTCAACACCGATAAACTCATCTTT.

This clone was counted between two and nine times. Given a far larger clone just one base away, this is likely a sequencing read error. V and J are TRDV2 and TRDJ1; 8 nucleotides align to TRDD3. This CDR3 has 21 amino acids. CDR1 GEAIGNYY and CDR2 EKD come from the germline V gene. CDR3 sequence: CACGTVRNLGEAGEHNDKLIF. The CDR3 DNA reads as TGTGCCTGTGGCACCGTACGTAACCTGGGGGAAGCTGGGGAACACAACGATAAACTCATCTTT.

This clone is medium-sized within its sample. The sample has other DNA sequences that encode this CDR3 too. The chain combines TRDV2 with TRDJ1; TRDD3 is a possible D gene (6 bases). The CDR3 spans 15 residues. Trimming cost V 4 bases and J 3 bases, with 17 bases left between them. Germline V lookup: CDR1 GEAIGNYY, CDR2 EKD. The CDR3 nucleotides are TGTGCCTGTGATGGATTGGGGGCTATCTCCGATAAACTCATCTTT. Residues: CACDGLGAISDKLIF.

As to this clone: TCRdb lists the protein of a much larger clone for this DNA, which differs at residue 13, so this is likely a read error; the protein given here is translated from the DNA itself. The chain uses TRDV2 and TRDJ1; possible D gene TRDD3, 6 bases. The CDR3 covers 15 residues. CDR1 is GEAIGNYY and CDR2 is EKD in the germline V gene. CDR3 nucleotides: TGTGCCTGTGACACGCTTGAAGGGGGACCCCCGAAACCCATCTTT. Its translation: CACDTLEGGPPKPIF.

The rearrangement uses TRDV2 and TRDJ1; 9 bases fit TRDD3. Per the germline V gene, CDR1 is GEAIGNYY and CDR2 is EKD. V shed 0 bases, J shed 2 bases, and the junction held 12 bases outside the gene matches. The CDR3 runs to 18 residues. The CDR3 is CACDTPFLLGEKTDKLIF. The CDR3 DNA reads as TGTGCCTGTGACACCCCTTTCTTACTGGGGGAAAAAACCGATAAACTCATCTTT.

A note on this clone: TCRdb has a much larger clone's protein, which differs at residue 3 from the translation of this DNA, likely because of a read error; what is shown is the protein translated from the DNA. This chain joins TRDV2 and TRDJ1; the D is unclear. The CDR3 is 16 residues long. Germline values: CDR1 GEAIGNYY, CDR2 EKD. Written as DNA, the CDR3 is TGTGCCCGTGACACCGTCGCCCACTCGTACACCGATAAACTCATCTTT. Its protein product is CARDTVAHSYTDKLIF.

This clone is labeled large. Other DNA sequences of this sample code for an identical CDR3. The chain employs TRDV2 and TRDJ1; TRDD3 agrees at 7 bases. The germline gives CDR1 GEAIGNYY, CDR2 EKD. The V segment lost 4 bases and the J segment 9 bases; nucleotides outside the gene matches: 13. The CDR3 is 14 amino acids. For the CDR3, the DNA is TGTGCCTGTGATCTTACTGGGGATCGTGGTCAACTCATCTTT. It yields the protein CACDLTGDRGQLIF.

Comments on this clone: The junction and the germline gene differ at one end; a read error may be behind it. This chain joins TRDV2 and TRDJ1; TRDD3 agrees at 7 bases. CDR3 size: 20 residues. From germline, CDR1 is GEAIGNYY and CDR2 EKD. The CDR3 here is CACDTLGGGILISYTDTLIF. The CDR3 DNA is TGTGCCTGTGACACGTTGGGAGGAGGGATACTGATTTCTTACACCGATACACTCATCTTT.

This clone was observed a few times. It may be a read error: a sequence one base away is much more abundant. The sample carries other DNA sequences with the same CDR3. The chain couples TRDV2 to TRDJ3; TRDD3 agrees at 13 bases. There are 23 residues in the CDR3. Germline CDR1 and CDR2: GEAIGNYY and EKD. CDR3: CACDTVETGGYGDFSWDTRQMFF. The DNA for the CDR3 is TGTGCCTGTGACACCGTGGAGACTGGGGGATACGGCGACTTCTCCTGGGACACTCGACAGATGTTTTTC.

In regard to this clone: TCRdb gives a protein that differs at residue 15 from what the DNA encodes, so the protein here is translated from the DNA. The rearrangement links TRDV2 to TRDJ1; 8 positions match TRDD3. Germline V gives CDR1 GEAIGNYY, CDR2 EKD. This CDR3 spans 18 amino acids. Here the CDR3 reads CACDTVIRGIIGNDELTF. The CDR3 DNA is TGTGCCTGTGACACCGTCATCCGGGGGATAATCGGGAACGATGAACTCACCTTT.

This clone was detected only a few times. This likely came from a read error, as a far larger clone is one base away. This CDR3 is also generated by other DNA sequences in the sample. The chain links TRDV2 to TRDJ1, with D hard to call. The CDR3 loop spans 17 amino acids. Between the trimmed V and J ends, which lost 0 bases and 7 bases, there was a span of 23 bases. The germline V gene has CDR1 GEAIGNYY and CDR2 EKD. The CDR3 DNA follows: TGTGCCTGTGACACCGTGTTGGAGGACTCCTTAAGAGGTAAACTCATCTTT. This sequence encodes CACDTVLEDSLRGKLIF.

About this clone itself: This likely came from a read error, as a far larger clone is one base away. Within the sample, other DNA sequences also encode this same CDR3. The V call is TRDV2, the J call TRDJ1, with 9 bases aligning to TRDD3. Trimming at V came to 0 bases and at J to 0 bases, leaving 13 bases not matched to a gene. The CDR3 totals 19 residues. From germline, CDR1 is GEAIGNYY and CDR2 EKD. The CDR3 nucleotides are TGTGCCTGTGACACCGCGGAACTGGGGGACAGGATGTACACCGATAAACTCATCTTT. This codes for CACDTAELGDRMYTDKLIF.

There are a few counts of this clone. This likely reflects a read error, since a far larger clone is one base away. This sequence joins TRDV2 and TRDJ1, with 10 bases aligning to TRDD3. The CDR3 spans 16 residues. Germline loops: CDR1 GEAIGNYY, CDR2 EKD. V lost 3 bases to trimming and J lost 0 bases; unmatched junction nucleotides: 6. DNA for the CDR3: TGTGCCTGTGACGCCTTGACTGGGGGATACACCGATAAACTCATCTTT. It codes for CACDALTGGYTDKLIF.

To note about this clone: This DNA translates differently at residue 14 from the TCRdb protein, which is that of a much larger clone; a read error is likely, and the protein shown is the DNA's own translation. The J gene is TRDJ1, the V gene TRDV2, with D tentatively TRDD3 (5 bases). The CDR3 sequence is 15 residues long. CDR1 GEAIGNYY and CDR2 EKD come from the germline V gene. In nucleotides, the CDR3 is TGTGCCTGTGACACCGTAGGGGGTTACACCGATAAACTCACCTTT. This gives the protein CACDTVGGYTDKLTF.

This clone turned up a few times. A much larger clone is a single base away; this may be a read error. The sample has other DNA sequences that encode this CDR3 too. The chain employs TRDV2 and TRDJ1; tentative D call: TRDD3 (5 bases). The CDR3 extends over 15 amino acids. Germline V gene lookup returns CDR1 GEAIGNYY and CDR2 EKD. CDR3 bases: TGTGCCTGTGACACCGTAGGGGGTTACACCGATAAACTCATCTTC. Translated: CACDTVGGYTDKLIF.

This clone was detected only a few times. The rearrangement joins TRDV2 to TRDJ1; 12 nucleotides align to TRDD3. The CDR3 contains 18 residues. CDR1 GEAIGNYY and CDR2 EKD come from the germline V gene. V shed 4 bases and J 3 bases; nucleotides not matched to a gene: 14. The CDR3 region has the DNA TGTGCCTGTGATGTACTGGGGGATACATCTTCTTATCCCGATAAACTCATCTTT. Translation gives CACDVLGDTSSYPDKLIF.

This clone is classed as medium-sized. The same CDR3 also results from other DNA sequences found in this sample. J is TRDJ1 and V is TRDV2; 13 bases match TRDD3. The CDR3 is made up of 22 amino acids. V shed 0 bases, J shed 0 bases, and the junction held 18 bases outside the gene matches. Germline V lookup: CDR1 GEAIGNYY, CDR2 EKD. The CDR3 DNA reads TGTGCCTGTGACACCGTGGCTGATAAAGCCCTTACTGGGGGATACGACACCGATAAACTCATCTTT. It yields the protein CACDTVADKALTGGYDTDKLIF.

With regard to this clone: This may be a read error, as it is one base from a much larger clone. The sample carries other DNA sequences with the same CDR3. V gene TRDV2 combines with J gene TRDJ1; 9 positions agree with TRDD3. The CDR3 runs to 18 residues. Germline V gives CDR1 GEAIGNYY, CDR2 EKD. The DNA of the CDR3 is TGTGCCTGTGAGCGACTGGGGGACAACCTAGATAACACCGATAAGCTCATCTTT. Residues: CACERLGDNLDNTDKLIF.